This T cell receptor (beta chain) was retrieved from a study of T-cell reconstitution after alpha-beta-depleted transplantation in children (dated by TCRdb to about 2016). For context, the study as a whole: Using TCR repertoire profiling, the study followed T-cell immune reconstitution in a quantitative way in children after TCRalphabeta/CD19-depleted allogeneic hematopoietic cell transplantation.

This clonotype showed up just a few times. Its antigen is currently not known. Base-call qualities are not available, and no considerably larger clone is one nucleotide away. Findings and caveats that apply to the study as a whole: Over subsequent months, a decline in hyperexpanded clone frequencies was noted, and after one year, T-cell counts and TCRbeta diversity were mostly ascribed to newly produced T cells. In some patients, high TCRbeta diversity at day 60 was attributed to recipient T cells and intrathymic progenitors that had survived conditioning. Apparently early alphabetaT-cell count recovery about two months after transplant reportedly relied on only several hundred rapidly expanded clones derived from non-depleted graft cells.

Interpreted using the paper, the treatment or condition label stands for: allogeneic hematopoietic cell transplantation with graft depleted of TCRalphabeta T cells and CD19 B cells. TCRalphabeta/CD19-depleted allogeneic hematopoietic cell grafts were given to the transplant recipients, all of whom were children. The library was made by PCR. This sample was sequenced with an Illumina HiSeq 2500. To normalize quantification of the TCRbeta repertoire, the TCR libraries were built with molecular barcoding that relied on unique molecular identifiers. TCRdb trimmed the raw reads at Q25, called clones with MiXCR and kept productive beta chains. Each CDR3 protein gets just one entry, which takes the most common genes and DNA from the rows behind it. Present in this sample are 800,000 to 1,000,000 distinct CDR3 sequences, 25% to 35% of which were seen just once. The ten largest clones add up to over 25% of the sample.

CDR1 SGHVS and CDR2 FQNEAQ are derived from the germline V gene. The CDR3 starts with the cysteine, ends with the phenylalanine, and has 10 residues. Only the CDR3 DNA is retained, 30 bases long and in frame from the first base. Trimming at the junction amounts to 5 bases on V and 12 bases on J, and the germline ends lie 8 bases apart. The source was PBMCs, mostly from graft donor cells, collected 360 days after TCRalphabeta/CD19-depleted stem cell transplant. This TCR was recovered from a boy under two years old who had a stem cell transplant for SCID, so the T cells may come from the graft donor. The rearranged segments are TRBV7-8 and TRBJ2-1; confidence is insufficient to name the D gene. The CDR3 protein sequence reads: CASSDLAQFF. In nucleotide form, the sequence is TGTGCCAGCAGCGATCTGGCGCAGTTCTTC.